Reported below is one TCR beta chain. Germline trimming cut 3 bases from V and 5 bases from J; bases unmatched to any gene: 14. CDR3 size: 18 residues. The V gene's germline CDR1 is KGHDR and CDR2 SFDVKD. The entry originates in a study of blood T cell repertoires in COVID-19. At the level of the study: Acute-phase and convalescent COVID-19 samples originated in the United States, Italy and Spain. In each case, the material was cDNA or gDNA derived from T cells, B-cell-depleted T cells, or PBMCs.

The repertoire was sequenced with immunoSEQ multiplex PCR; TCRdb's copy has only in-frame clones and lacks some. The table has 150,000 to 200,000 clones, about 81% seen once. This sequence joins TRBV24-1 and TRBJ2-3; 9 bases line up with TRBD1. Sequenced sample: peripheral blood. This clonotype originated in a human donor in a cohort sampled during active COVID-19. DNA for the CDR3: TGTGCCACCAGTGATAAGGTTGACAGGGGGGAAGGAAGAGATACGCAGTATTTT. The encoded protein is CATSDKVDRGEGRDTQYF.